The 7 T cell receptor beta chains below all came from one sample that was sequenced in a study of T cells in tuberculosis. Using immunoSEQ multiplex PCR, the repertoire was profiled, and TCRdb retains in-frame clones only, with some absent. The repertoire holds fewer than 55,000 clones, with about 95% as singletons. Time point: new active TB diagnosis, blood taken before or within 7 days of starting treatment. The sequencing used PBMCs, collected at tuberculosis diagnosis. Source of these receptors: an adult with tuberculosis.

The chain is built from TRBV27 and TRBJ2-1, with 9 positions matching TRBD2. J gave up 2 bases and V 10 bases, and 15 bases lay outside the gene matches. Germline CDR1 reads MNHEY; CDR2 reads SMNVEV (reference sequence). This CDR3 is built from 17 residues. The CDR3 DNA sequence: TGTGCCACCCTCCCCCTAGCGGGAAGTCGTGCCTACAATGAGCAGTTCTTC. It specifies CATLPLAGSRAYNEQFF.

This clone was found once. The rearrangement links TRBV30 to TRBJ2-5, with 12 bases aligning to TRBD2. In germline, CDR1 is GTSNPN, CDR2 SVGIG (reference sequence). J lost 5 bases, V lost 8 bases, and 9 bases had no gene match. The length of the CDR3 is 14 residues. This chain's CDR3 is CARSSGRAEETQYF. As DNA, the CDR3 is TGTGCCCGATCTAGCGGGAGGGCGGAGGAGACCCAGTACTTC.

The CDR3 loop is CASSSLRPTGAAFF. CDR3 DNA: TGTGCCAGCAGCTCCCTAAGACCCACAGGGGCAGCTTTCTTT. The chain uses TRBV7-2 and TRBJ1-1, with 7 bases identical to TRBD1. The CDR3 consists of 14 residues. Germline assignment: CDR1 SGHTA and CDR2 FQGNSA. J gave up 10 bases and V 4 bases, and 12 bases lay outside the gene matches.

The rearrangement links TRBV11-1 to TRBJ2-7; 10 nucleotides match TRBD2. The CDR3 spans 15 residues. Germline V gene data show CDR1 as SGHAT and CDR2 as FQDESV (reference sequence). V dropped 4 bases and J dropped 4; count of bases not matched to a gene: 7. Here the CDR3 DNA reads TGTGCCAGCAGCTCACCGGGACTAGCGCGGTACGAGCAGTACTTC. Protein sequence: CASSSPGLARYEQYF.

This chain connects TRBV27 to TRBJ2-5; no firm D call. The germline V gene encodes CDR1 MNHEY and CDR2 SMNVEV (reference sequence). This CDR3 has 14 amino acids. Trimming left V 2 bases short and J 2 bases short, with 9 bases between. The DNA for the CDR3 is TGTGCCAGCAGTTTACTGGCTTCACAAGAGACCCAGTACTTC. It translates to CASSLLASQETQYF.

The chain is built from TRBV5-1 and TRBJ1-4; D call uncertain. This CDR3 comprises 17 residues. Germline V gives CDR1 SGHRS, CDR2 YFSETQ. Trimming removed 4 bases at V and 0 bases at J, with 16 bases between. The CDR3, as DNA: TGCGCCAGCAGCCCGAGTTTTCAGGTTGCAACTAATGAAAAACTGTTTTTT. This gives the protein CASSPSFQVATNEKLFF.

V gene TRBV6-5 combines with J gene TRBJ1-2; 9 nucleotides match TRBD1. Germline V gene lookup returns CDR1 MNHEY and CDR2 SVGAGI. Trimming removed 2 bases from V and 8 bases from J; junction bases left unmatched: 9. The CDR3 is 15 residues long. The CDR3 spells CASSYTGTGQGGYTF. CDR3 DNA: TGTGCCAGCAGTTACACGGGGACAGGGCAGGGCGGCTACACCTTC.